The 29 T cell receptor beta chains below were found in one sample sequenced in a study of response to subunit inactivated influenza vaccine. TCRdb analysed the RT-PCR reads with MiXCR anew, one entry per CDR3 protein. Of roughly 700,000 distinct CDR3 sequences listed, about a sixth are singletons. Material: PBMCs from blood, obtained about 11 days after vaccination. These TCRs come from a man aged 50 or older who received an inactivated influenza vaccine.

This clonotype was observed a few times. The chain is built from TRBV20-1 and TRBJ2-7; D not certain. V lost 1 base and J lost 4, with 11 bases in between. CDR3 length: 13 residues. Germline assignment: CDR1 DFQATT and CDR2 SNEGSKA (reference sequence). CDR3 bases: TGCAGTGCTAGAGGGCCGGCACTGTACGAGCAGTACTTC. Amino acid sequence: CSARGPALYEQYF.

This sequence joins TRBV4-2 and TRBJ2-4; D might be TRBD2 (6 bases). The germline V gene has CDR1 LGHNA and CDR2 YNFKEQ. The V end lost 0 bases, the J end lost 7 bases, and 16 bases lay between the germline ends. The CDR3 loop spans 16 amino acids. DNA of the CDR3: TGTGCCAGCAGCCAAGATTCTGGGCGGGGTAGTAACATTCAGTACTTC. Residues: CASSQDSGRGSNIQYF.

This clonotype was seen ten or more times. V and J are TRBV4-3 and TRBJ2-1; D may be TRBD2 (5 bases). Germline CDR1 and CDR2: LGHNA and YSLEER. The CDR3 covers 16 residues. Trimming left V 0 bases short and J 0 bases short, with 9 bases between. The chain's CDR3 is CASSQEADSSYNEQFF. The CDR3 nucleotides read TGCGCCAGCAGCCAAGAAGCGGATAGCTCCTACAATGAGCAGTTCTTC.

This clonotype showed up many times. This chain joins TRBV19 and TRBJ2-1; D gene uncertain. Trimming took off 6 bases at V and 4 bases at J, with 7 bases between the two ends. The CDR3 has 12 residues. CDR1 LNHDA and CDR2 SQIVND come from the germline V gene (reference sequence). Written as DNA, the CDR3 is TGTGCCAGTAGCCCTTCATACAATGAGCAGTTCTTC. It yields the protein CASSPSYNEQFF.

The gene calls are TRBV5-6 and TRBJ1-5, with no clear D. Germline assignment: CDR1 SGHDT and CDR2 YYEEEE. The CDR3 covers 14 residues. Trimming took 0 bases from V and 11 from J, leaving 15 bases between them. The CDR3 region has the DNA TGTGCCAGCAGCTTGGGGTCGGTTCCGTTGACCCAGCATTTT. Translation gives CASSLGSVPLTQHF. The whole variable domain, remainder taken from reference TRBV5-6 and TRBJ1-5, is DAGVTQSPTHLIKTRGQQVTLRCSPKSGHDTVSWYQQALGQGPQFIFQYYEEEERQRGNFPDRFSGHQFPNYSSELNVNALLLGDSALYLCASSLGSVPLTQHFGDGTRLSIL.

This clonotype has just a few counts. V usage is TRBV19 and J usage is TRBJ1-1; TRBD1 might be the D (5 bases). Per germline, CDR1 LNHDA and CDR2 SQIVND (reference sequence). V was pared by 7 bases and J by 4 bases, with 13 bases between. The CDR3 totals 13 residues. The CDR3 spells CASKGRPGTEAFF. The CDR3 nucleotides read TGTGCCAGTAAGGGGAGGCCGGGCACTGAAGCTTTCTTT.

The V call is TRBV28, the J call TRBJ2-3, with D possibly TRBD2 on 5 matching bases. Trimming cost V 2 bases and J 2 bases, with 11 bases left between them. This CDR3 is built from 15 residues. Germline assignment: CDR1 MDHEN and CDR2 SYDVKM. This CDR3 is CASSLVSSVTDTQYF. Written as DNA, the CDR3 is TGTGCCAGCAGTTTAGTGAGTAGCGTCACAGATACGCAGTATTTT. The whole variable domain, remainder taken from reference TRBV28 and TRBJ2-3, is DVKVTQSSRYLVKRTGEKVFLECVQDMDHENMFWYRQDPGLGLRLIYFSYDVKMKEKGDIPEGYSVSREKKERFSLILESASTNQTSMYLCASSLVSSVTDTQYFGPGTRLTVL.

The chain is built from TRBV27 and TRBJ1-1; no clear D. Germline-derived CDR1 and CDR2 are MNHEY and SMNVEV (reference sequence). The CDR3 extends over 14 amino acids. The V and J ends lost 3 bases and 3 bases respectively, with 11 bases between them. CDR3 DNA sequence: TGTGCCAGCAGTTTGGAGGGCGCATACACTGAAGCTTTCTTT. Its translation: CASSLEGAYTEAFF.

The sample holds a few counts of this clonotype. This rearrangement joins TRBV5-6 to TRBJ2-5; 7 bases align to TRBD1. Germline loops: CDR1 SGHDT, CDR2 YYEEEE. V was clipped by 0 bases and J by 3 bases; unmatched bases: 2. The CDR3 sequence is 14 residues long. The CDR3 is CASSLAGTEETQYF. CDR3 in DNA: TGTGCCAGCAGCTTGGCGGGGACAGAAGAGACCCAGTACTTC.

This clonotype turned up a few times. This chain joins TRBV28 and TRBJ2-3; TRBD2 matches at 8 bases. Unmatched junction bases numbered 6, after V lost 5 bases and J lost 2 bases. Germline CDR1 reads MDHEN; CDR2 reads SYDVKM. CDR3 size: 15 residues. CDR3: CASSPRGAHTDTQYF. In nucleotides, the CDR3 is TGTGCCAGCAGTCCGCGGGGGGCGCACACAGATACGCAGTATTTT.

This chain joins TRBV4-2 and TRBJ2-2, with D tentatively TRBD1 (6 bases). The CDR3 loop spans 15 amino acids. The germline CDR1 and CDR2 sequences are LGHNA and YNFKEQ. Trimming left V 1 base short and J 4 bases short, with 10 bases between. The chain's CDR3 is CASSQVTGRTGELFF. CDR3 in DNA: TGTGCCAGCAGCCAAGTTACAGGGCGCACCGGGGAGCTGTTTTTT.

The gene calls are TRBV3-1 and TRBJ2-1, with D perhaps TRBD1 (6 bases). V was pared by 4 bases and J by 0 bases, with 22 bases between. Germline V gene lookup returns CDR1 LGHDT and CDR2 YNNKEL (reference sequence). The CDR3 covers 19 residues. In DNA form, the CDR3 reads TGTGCCAGCAGCCGTAAAGTTCCAGGGGACGTAAGCTCCTACAATGAGCAGTTCTTC. Protein sequence: CASSRKVPGDVSSYNEQFF.

This chain joins TRBV12-3 or TRBV12-4 and TRBJ2-1; 9 bases agree with TRBD2. The J segment lost 6 bases and the V segment lost 3 bases, leaving 3 bases of the junction unmatched. There are 14 residues in the CDR3. The CDR3 DNA reads TGTGCCAGCAGTTTTAGCGGGGGAACCAATGAGCAGTTCTTC. Protein: CASSFSGGTNEQFF.

This clonotype was counted only a few times. This chain connects TRBV5-1 to TRBJ1-1; no firm D call. The CDR3 has 16 residues. Germline V gene sequence: CDR1 SGHRS, CDR2 YFSETQ. Between the trimmed V and J ends, which lost 4 bases and 1 base, there was a span of 17 bases. In nucleotides, the CDR3 is TGCGCCAGCAGCCTCCGGTCGGAGGTGAGGAACACTGAAGCTTTCTTT. Encoded protein: CASSLRSEVRNTEAFF. Looking up the rest from reference TRBV5-1 and TRBJ1-1 gives the full variable domain: KAGVTQTPRYLIKTRGQQVTLSCSPISGHRSVSWYQQTPGQGLQFLFEYFSETQRNKGNFPGRFSGRQFSNSRSEMNVSTLELGDSALYLCASSLRSEVRNTEAFFGQGTRLTVV.

The rearrangement uses TRBV4-3 and TRBJ2-5; the D gene is possibly TRBD1 (5 bases). The CDR3 has 14 amino acids. Germline assignment: CDR1 LGHNA and CDR2 YSLEER. The V and J ends lost 0 bases and 3 bases respectively, with 8 bases between them. CDR3 protein: CASSQDIGEETQYF. CDR3 bases: TGCGCCAGCAGCCAAGATATAGGGGAAGAGACCCAGTACTTC.

V and J are TRBV4-3 and TRBJ2-7; the D is unclear. The CDR3 spans 15 residues. The V gene lost 4 bases and the J gene lost 5 bases, with 18 bases spanning the gap. Germline V CDR1 and CDR2: LGHNA, YSLEER. Here the CDR3 DNA reads TGCGCCAGCAGCCCTATTTTGGGTTTCCTCCACGAGCAGTACTTC. As protein: CASSPILGFLHEQYF.

This clonotype was found many times. The chain joins TRBV7-9 to TRBJ1-1; TRBD1 might be the D (6 bases). From germline, CDR1 is SEHNR and CDR2 FQNEAQ (reference sequence). This CDR3 is built from 15 residues. Trimming removed 1 base at V and 1 base at J, with 10 bases between. The CDR3 bases are TGTGCCAGCAGCTTAGTGGAGGGGGGGAACACTGAAGCTTTCTTT. This sequence encodes CASSLVEGGNTEAFF.

This clonotype came up a few times. The V and J genes are TRBV5-6 and TRBJ2-3, with D unclear. V gave up 2 bases and J gave up 1 base, with 8 bases separating them. Germline CDR1 SGHDT, CDR2 YYEEEE. This CDR3 region has 14 residues. In nucleotides, the CDR3 is TGTGCCAGCAGCTTTTGGGGTCGCACAGATACGCAGTATTTT. Its protein product is CASSFWGRTDTQYF.

At least ten counts were recorded for this clonotype. The rearrangement links TRBV6-1 to TRBJ1-2; D remains ambiguous. There are 14 residues in the CDR3. CDR1 is MNHNS and CDR2 is SASEGT in the germline V gene. V gave up 5 bases and J gave up 2 bases, with 12 bases separating them. Written as DNA, the CDR3 is TGTGCCAGCAGTCCCCACGGATCGAACTATGGCTACACCTTC. This gives the protein CASSPHGSNYGYTF.

As concerns this clonotype: One junction end disagrees with the germline gene, perhaps due to a read error. The chain links TRBV5-1 to TRBJ2-5, with TRBD1 as a possible D gene (7 bases). From germline, CDR1 is SGHRS and CDR2 YFSETQ. CDR3 size: 16 residues. This CDR3 is CAGRGTSGGRQETQYF. CDR3 DNA sequence: TGCGCCGGCAGAGGGACTTCAGGGGGTCGACAAGAGACCCAGTACTTC.

This clonotype was detected only a few times. The chain employs TRBV20-1 and TRBJ1-5, with D unclear. The CDR3 totals 13 residues. The germline V and J ends were trimmed by 3 bases and 0 bases, with 6 bases remaining between them. The germline CDR1 and CDR2 sequences are DFQATT and SNEGSKA (reference sequence). Here the CDR3 DNA reads TGCAGTGCTAGCCTGGTTAGCAATCAGCCCCAGCATTTT. Its translation: CSASLVSNQPQHF.

The chain couples TRBV15 to TRBJ2-2; perhaps TRBD2 as D (5 bases). Deletions cut 3 bases from V and 2 bases from J, with 7 bases between. This CDR3 region has 14 residues. Germline V lookup: CDR1 LNHNV, CDR2 YYDKDF (reference sequence). As DNA, the CDR3 is TGTGCCACCAGCAGGGGAGTTAACACCGGGGAGCTGTTTTTT. This gives the protein CATSRGVNTGELFF. Using reference TRBV15 and TRBJ2-2 for the parts outside the CDR3, the full variable domain is DAMVIQNPRYQVTQFGKPVTLSCSQTLNHNVMYWYQQKSSQAPKLLFHYYDKDFNNEADTPDNFQSRRPNTSFCFLDIRSPGLGDTAMYLCATSRGVNTGELFFGEGSRLTVL.

The chain uses TRBV15 and TRBJ2-5; TRBD2 matches at 10 bases. With V trimmed by 0 bases and J by 5 bases, 12 bases remained unmatched. Looked up from germline, CDR1 is LNHNV and CDR2 is YYDKDF (reference sequence). CDR3 size: 18 residues. Here the CDR3 DNA reads TGTGCCACCAGCAGAGATCTCTTTGCGACTAGCGGGTCGGAGACCCAGTACTTC. The encoded protein is CATSRDLFATSGSETQYF.

J is TRBJ2-7 and V is TRBV4-2; 10 positions agree with TRBD1. Germline V CDR1 and CDR2: LGHNA, YNFKEQ. The CDR3 is made up of 17 amino acids. The J segment lost 2 bases and the V segment lost 3 bases, leaving 10 bases of the junction unmatched. CDR3 sequence reads: CASSHRSGTGVTYEQYF. Written as DNA, the CDR3 is TGTGCCAGCAGCCATCGATCCGGGACAGGGGTCACCTACGAGCAGTACTTC.

The gene calls are TRBV5-1 and TRBJ1-4; 10 bases agree with TRBD1. This CDR3 comprises 16 residues. Per germline, CDR1 SGHRS and CDR2 YFSETQ. Trimming removed 0 bases from V and 7 bases from J; junction bases left unmatched: 6. The CDR3 reads CASSLALTGGVEKLFF. As DNA, the CDR3 is TGCGCCAGCAGCTTGGCCTTGACAGGGGGCGTTGAAAAACTGTTTTTT.

This clonotype was recorded a few times. The chain uses TRBV7-9 and TRBJ2-1; D unresolved. Trimming stripped 6 bases from V and 6 bases from J, with 9 bases between. The CDR3 loop spans 12 amino acids. Germline CDR1 and CDR2: SEHNR and FQNEAQ (reference sequence). The CDR3 region is CASRILSNEQFF. The CDR3 nucleotides read TGTGCCAGCAGGATACTTAGCAATGAGCAGTTCTTC.

The chain employs TRBV7-2 and TRBJ2-7; 8 bases map to TRBD1. From germline, CDR1 is SGHTA and CDR2 FQGNSA. J lost 2 bases, V lost 4 bases, and 4 bases had no gene match. This CDR3 spans 14 amino acids. CDR3 DNA: TGTGCCAGCAGCTACGACAGGGGAGCCTACGAGCAGTACTTC. This gives the protein CASSYDRGAYEQYF. The full variable domain, its missing parts supplied by reference TRBV7-2 and TRBJ2-7, is GAGVSQSPSNKVTEKGKDVELRCDPISGHTALYWYRQSLGQGLEFLIYFQGNSAPDKSGLPSDRFSAERTGGSVSTLTIQRTQQEDSAVYLCASSYDRGAYEQYFGPGTRLTVT.

The chain recombines TRBV24-1 with TRBJ2-2; unclear D gene. Deletions cut 3 bases from V and 2 bases from J, with 9 bases between. Germline loops: CDR1 KGHDR, CDR2 SFDVKD. The CDR3 has 15 residues. The CDR3 loop is CATSDLTDNTGELFF. The CDR3 DNA follows: TGTGCCACCAGTGATCTCACAGATAACACCGGGGAGCTGTTTTTT.

The rearrangement joins TRBV7-2 to TRBJ2-1; D not certain. Trimming removed 2 bases from V and 10 bases from J, with 12 bases in between. CDR3 length: 13 residues. CDR1 and CDR2 (germline): SGHTA, FQGNSA. CDR3 bases: TGTGCCAGCAGCTTACCTGGGCTAAGAGAGCAGTTCTTC. Amino acids: CASSLPGLREQFF.